The 21 T cell receptor beta chains presented below share a single source sample, sequenced in a study of cytomegalovirus exposure and HLA in healthy donors. PCR employed 60 Vbeta and 13 Jbeta primers. Using immunoSEQ multiplex PCR, the repertoire was profiled, and TCRdb retains in-frame clones only, with some absent. The table shows 70,000 or so clones, with roughly four fifths occurring only once. Sequences were obtained from PBMCs. These TCRs come from a man younger than 35 in good health and CMV-seronegative.

The chain carries TRBV5-4 and TRBJ2-5; 9 nucleotides line up with TRBD1. V was pared by 3 bases and J by 2 bases, with 5 bases of the junction left unmatched. The CDR3 consists of 15 residues. In germline, CDR1 is SGHNT, CDR2 YYREEE (reference sequence). The CDR3, as DNA: TGTGCCAGCAGCTCACCGGGACAGGGACAAGAGACCCAGTACTTC. It yields the protein CASSSPGQGQETQYF.

In its sample, this clone was seen a few times. V and J are TRBV28 and TRBJ1-2; D call uncertain. CDR1 and CDR2 from the germline V gene are MDHEN and SYDVKM. The CDR3 extends over 13 amino acids. V gave up 3 bases and J gave up 7 bases, with 12 bases separating them. The chain's CDR3 is CASSFGGIPGYTF. CDR3 in DNA: TGTGCCAGCAGTTTCGGAGGGATACCTGGCTACACCTTC.

This chain links TRBV27 with TRBJ2-7; tentative D call: TRBD2 (6 bases). CDR1 is MNHEY, CDR2 SMNVEV, per germline (reference sequence). This CDR3 has 11 amino acids. V lost 3 bases and J 8 bases, leaving 8 bases between the germline ends. The CDR3 DNA follows: TGTGCCAGCAGTTTGGGGGGTAAGCAGTACTTC. Translation gives CASSLGGKQYF.

The V and J genes are TRBV30 and TRBJ2-3; TRBD1 aligns across 8 bases. Germline V lookup: CDR1 GTSNPN, CDR2 SVGIG (reference sequence). The CDR3 contains 13 residues. V lost 6 bases and J lost 2; bases outside the gene matches: 4. CDR3 residues: CACPGQVTDTQYF. The CDR3, as DNA: TGTGCCTGCCCGGGACAGGTCACAGATACGCAGTATTTT.

The rearrangement uses TRBV28 and TRBJ1-6, with D unclear. Trimming left V 6 bases short and J 6 bases short, with 18 bases between. The CDR3 runs to 16 residues. Germline CDR1 and CDR2: MDHEN and SYDVKM. The DNA for the CDR3 is TGTGCCAGCAGAGGGTACGGAGGCTCGGGTAATTCACCCCTCCACTTT. It translates to CASRGYGGSGNSPLHF.

The chain combines TRBV7-9 with TRBJ2-7; 7 nucleotides match TRBD2. The CDR3 runs 15 residues. CDR1 is SEHNR, CDR2 FQNEAQ, per germline (reference sequence). V was pared by 5 bases and J by 2 bases, with 9 bases of the junction left unmatched. The CDR3 nucleotides are TGTGCCAGCAGCCGCAGCGGCGGGAGTCCCTACGAGCAGTACTTC. Its translation: CASSRSGGSPYEQYF.

V usage is TRBV30 and J usage is TRBJ1-2; 7 positions match TRBD1. Trimming at V came to 6 bases and at J to 2 bases, leaving 12 bases not matched to a gene. The CDR3 is made up of 15 amino acids. Germline V gene data show CDR1 as GTSNPN and CDR2 as SVGIG (reference sequence). The CDR3 reads CACPLTGRVNYGYTF. CDR3 DNA sequence: TGTGCCTGCCCCTTGACAGGGCGCGTAAACTATGGCTACACCTTC.

The chain combines TRBV2 with TRBJ2-6; TRBD1 might be the D (5 bases). Germline CDR1 SNHLY, CDR2 FYNNEI. V lost 3 bases, J lost 3 bases, and 21 bases lay in between. This CDR3 has 19 residues. In nucleotides, the CDR3 is TGTGCCAGCAGTGATGTCCAGGGTGTTTCTCTCGGTGGGGCCAACGTCCTGACTTTC. It specifies CASSDVQGVSLGGANVLTF.

V is TRBV2 and J is TRBJ2-2; TRBD2 agrees at 8 bases. Looked up from germline, CDR1 is SNHLY and CDR2 is FYNNEI. V trimming: 4 bases; J trimming: 5 bases; junction bases outside the gene matches: 9. This CDR3 has 16 residues. In DNA form, the CDR3 reads TGTGCCAGCAGTGGATATCTAGCGGGTGAAACCGGGGAGCTGTTTTTT. The encoded protein is CASSGYLAGETGELFF.

The chain has TRBV2 and TRBJ2-5, with TRBD1 identical over 9 bases. Germline trimming cut 11 bases from V and 5 bases from J; bases unmatched to any gene: 3. In germline, CDR1 is SNHLY, CDR2 FYNNEI. CDR3 length: 11 amino acids. The CDR3 here is CAGGTGETQYF. The CDR3 DNA reads TGTGCCGGAGGGACAGGGGAGACCCAGTACTTC.

The chain couples TRBV5-4 to TRBJ2-3; D uncertain. The CDR3 is 14 amino acids. The ends were cut back, 1 base at V and 8 bases at J, with 14 bases in the middle. Germline CDR1 SGHNT, CDR2 YYREEE (reference sequence). For the CDR3, the DNA is TGTGCCAGCAGCTTGCCCCCACCACTAAGTACGCAGTATTTT. Translation gives CASSLPPPLSTQYF.

V usage is TRBV4-2 and J usage is TRBJ1-1; 10 bases are a match to TRBD1. J was trimmed by 3 bases and V by 2 bases; bases with no gene match: 3. In germline, CDR1 is LGHNA, CDR2 YNFKEQ. The CDR3 covers 15 residues. CDR3 in DNA: TGTGCCAGCAGCCAACCCGGGACAGGGGACACTGAAGCTTTCTTT. Its protein product is CASSQPGTGDTEAFF.

This clone was observed a single time. The genes are TRBV6-1 and TRBJ2-5, with 10 bases fitting TRBD1. The better agreement between TRBJ2-7 and the DNA end casts doubt on the J call. This CDR3 spans 13 amino acids. Looked up from germline, CDR1 is MNHNS and CDR2 is SASEGT. CDR3: CASRGQGSHEQYF. CDR3 nucleotides: TGTGCCAGCAGGGGACAGGGGTCCCACGAGCAGTACTTC.

This chain uses TRBV2 with TRBJ1-1; unclear D gene. The V gene lost 6 bases and the J gene lost 6 bases, with 17 bases spanning the gap. The germline CDR1 and CDR2 sequences are SNHLY and FYNNEI. This CDR3 is built from 14 residues. In DNA, the CDR3 is TGTGCCAGCAGGGCCGGGAGGGTTCGGGCTGAAGCTTTCTTT. Its protein is CASRAGRVRAEAFF.

The gene calls are TRBV19 and TRBJ2-7, with 10 bases identical to TRBD2. Looked up from germline, CDR1 is LNHDA and CDR2 is SQIVND (reference sequence). The CDR3 totals 15 residues. J was trimmed by 5 bases and V by 5 bases; bases with no gene match: 9. Written as DNA, the CDR3 is TGTGCCAGTAGTCCTTCTAGCGGGGGAAGGGACGAGCAGTACTTC. This translates into CASSPSSGGRDEQYF.

The chain links TRBV9 to TRBJ2-7; 7 bases map to TRBD1. CDR1 and CDR2 from the germline V gene are SGDLS and YYNGEE. This CDR3 has 17 residues. Unmatched junction bases numbered 16, after V lost 0 bases and J lost 7 bases. CDR3 amino acids: CASSVGGTRQGFDEQYF. The DNA for the CDR3 is TGTGCCAGCAGCGTAGGAGGAACGCGACAGGGTTTCGATGAGCAGTACTTC.

The chain joins TRBV7-2 to TRBJ2-7, with 8 bases lining up with TRBD2. The CDR3 spans 18 residues. CDR1 and CDR2 from the germline V gene are SGHTA and FQGNSA. J was trimmed by 7 bases and V by 0 bases; bases with no gene match: 17. The CDR3 DNA sequence: TGTGCCAGCAGCTTAGCGGCCCGAATGGGGCGGGGGGCGAGTGAGCAGTACTTC. Protein sequence: CASSLAARMGRGASEQYF.

This chain uses TRBV10-3 with TRBJ2-1, with 7 bases that match TRBD1. CDR1 is ENHRY, CDR2 SYGVKD, per germline. This CDR3 contains 12 residues. The ends lost 6 bases at V and 5 bases at J; junction bases unmatched: 1. CDR3 nucleotide sequence: TGTGCCATCAGCGGACAGGACAATGAGCAGTTCTTC. It yields the protein CAISGQDNEQFF.

This chain connects TRBV5-1 to TRBJ1-4; D uncertain. The germline CDR1 and CDR2 sequences are SGHRS and YFSETQ. The CDR3 runs 15 residues. Trimming removed 4 bases from V and 7 bases from J, with 17 bases in between. The CDR3 spells CASSPGQASSEKLFF. CDR3 DNA: TGCGCCAGCAGCCCCGGTCAGGCTTCGAGTGAAAAACTGTTTTTT.

The genes are TRBV19 and TRBJ2-2, with TRBD1 matching over 8 bases. The CDR3 spans 14 residues. Germline lookup yields CDR1 LNHDA and CDR2 SQIVND (reference sequence). V lost 5 bases to trimming and J lost 4 bases; unmatched junction nucleotides: 3. CDR3 sequence reads: CASSRQGSTGELFF. The CDR3 nucleotides are TGTGCCAGTAGTCGACAGGGGAGCACCGGGGAGCTGTTTTTT.

The CDR3: CASSRNRQGEAFF. In DNA, the CDR3 is TGTGCCAGCTCACGAAACAGACAGGGTGAGGCTTTCTTT. The chain couples TRBV18 to TRBJ1-1; 7 nucleotides match TRBD1. The CDR3 sequence is 13 residues long. With 4 bases clipped from V and 11 bases from J, the junction kept 10 bases outside the gene matches. The germline V gene encodes CDR1 KGHSH and CDR2 LQKENI.